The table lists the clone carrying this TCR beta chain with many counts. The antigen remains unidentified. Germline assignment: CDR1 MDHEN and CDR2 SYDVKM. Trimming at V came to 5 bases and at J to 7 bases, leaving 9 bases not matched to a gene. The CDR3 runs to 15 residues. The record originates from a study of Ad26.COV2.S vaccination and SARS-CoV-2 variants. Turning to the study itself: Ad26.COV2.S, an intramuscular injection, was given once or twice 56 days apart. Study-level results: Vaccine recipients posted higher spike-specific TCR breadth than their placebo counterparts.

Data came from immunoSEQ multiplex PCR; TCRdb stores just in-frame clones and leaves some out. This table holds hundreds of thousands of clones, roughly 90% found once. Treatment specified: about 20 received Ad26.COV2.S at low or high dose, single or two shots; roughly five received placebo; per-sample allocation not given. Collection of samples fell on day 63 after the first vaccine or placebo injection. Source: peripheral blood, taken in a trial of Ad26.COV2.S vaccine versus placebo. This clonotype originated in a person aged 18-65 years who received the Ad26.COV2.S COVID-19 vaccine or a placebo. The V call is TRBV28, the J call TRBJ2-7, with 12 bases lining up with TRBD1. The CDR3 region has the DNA TGTGCCAGCAGTCCTTGGGGGACAGGGGGCAGGGAGCAGTACTTC. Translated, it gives CASSPWGTGGREQYF.